These T cell receptor beta chains were read from a single sample in a study of radiation and T cells in renal cell carcinoma. Profiled with immunoSEQ multiplex PCR; TCRdb holds only in-frame clones, not every one. This table holds tens of thousands of clones, 70% to 80% found once. This specimen consisted of blood, obtained from a patient whose treatment included radiotherapy and nephrectomy. Receptors were obtained from a man in his 60s with renal cell carcinoma. Each CDR3 is given without its conserved first and last residue.

j_gene	v_gene	CDR3aa
TRBJ2-7	TRBV7-2	ASSPGGKAHYEQY
TRBJ1-1	TRBV5-4	ASSLDESTEAF
TRBJ2-2	TRBV7-2	ASGPNTGELF
TRBJ2-1	TRBV7-9	ASSLGLNEQF
TRBJ2-7	TRBV6-5	ASSSPGTLAYEQY
TRBJ1-1	TRBV27	ASSSRGRGAF
TRBJ2-1	TRBV13	ASSFTSGQNNEQF
TRBJ1-4	TRBV13	ASSKTGGANEKLF
TRBJ2-1	TRBV12-5	ASGFGLVGQSNEQF
TRBJ2-3	TRBV6-5	ASSLGVAGDTQY
TRBJ2-1	TRBV11-3	ASSLTERTNNNEQF
TRBJ1-1	TRBV7-9	ALERSVDTEAF
TRBJ1-6	TRBV7-8	ASSFRTGHNSPLH
TRBJ2-1	TRBV5-4	ASSLVGGRLDEQF
TRBJ2-1	TRBV2	ASKADSSPYNEQF
TRBJ1-4	TRBV7-6	ASSPPSTTNEKLF
TRBJ1-1	TRBV27	ASSLGRPSQAF
TRBJ1-2	TRBV6-1	ASRPGQGDGYT
TRBJ2-5	TRBV25-1	ASSEFKGPQETQY
TRBJ1-1	TRBV27	ASKDRNTEAF
TRBJ2-5	TRBV30	AWSSQGQETQY
TRBJ1-5	TRBV6-6	ASSYSVEGGQPQH
TRBJ2-5	TRBV9	ASSVAAGGQETQY
TRBJ1-1	TRBV11-2	ASSTPRGNTEAF
TRBJ1-1	TRBV6-5	ASRDRGRTEAF
TRBJ2-1	TRBV9	ASSVNPVNEQF